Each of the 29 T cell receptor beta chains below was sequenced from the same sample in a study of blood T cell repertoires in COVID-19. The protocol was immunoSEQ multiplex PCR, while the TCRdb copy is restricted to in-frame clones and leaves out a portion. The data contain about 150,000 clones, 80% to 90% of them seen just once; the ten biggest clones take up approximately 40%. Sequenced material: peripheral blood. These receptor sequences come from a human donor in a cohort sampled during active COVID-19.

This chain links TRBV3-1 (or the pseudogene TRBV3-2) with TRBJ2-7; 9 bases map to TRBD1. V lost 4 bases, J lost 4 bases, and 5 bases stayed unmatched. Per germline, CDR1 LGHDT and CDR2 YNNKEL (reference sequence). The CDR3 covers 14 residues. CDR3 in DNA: TGTGCCAGCAGCCCCGGGACAGGGCGGTACGAGCAGTACTTC. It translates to CASSPGTGRYEQYF.

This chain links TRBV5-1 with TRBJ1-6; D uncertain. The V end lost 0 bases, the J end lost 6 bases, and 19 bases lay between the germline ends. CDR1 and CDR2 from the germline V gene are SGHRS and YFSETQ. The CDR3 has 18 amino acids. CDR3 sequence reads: CASSLGRAGRAGNSPLHF. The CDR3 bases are TGCGCCAGCAGCTTGGGGCGGGCTGGACGCGCGGGTAATTCACCCCTCCACTTT. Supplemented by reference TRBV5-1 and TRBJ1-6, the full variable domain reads KAGVTQTPRYLIKTRGQQVTLSCSPISGHRSVSWYQQTPGQGLQFLFEYFSETQRNKGNFPGRFSGRQFSNSRSEMNVSTLELGDSALYLCASSLGRAGRAGNSPLHFGNGTRLTVT.

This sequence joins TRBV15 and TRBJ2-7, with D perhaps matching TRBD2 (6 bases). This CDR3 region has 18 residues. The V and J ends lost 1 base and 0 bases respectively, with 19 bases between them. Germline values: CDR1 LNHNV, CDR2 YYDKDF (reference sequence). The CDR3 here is CATSRAGAGIGSSYEQYF. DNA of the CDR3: TGTGCCACCAGCAGAGCCGGGGCGGGGATCGGAAGCTCCTACGAGCAGTACTTC.

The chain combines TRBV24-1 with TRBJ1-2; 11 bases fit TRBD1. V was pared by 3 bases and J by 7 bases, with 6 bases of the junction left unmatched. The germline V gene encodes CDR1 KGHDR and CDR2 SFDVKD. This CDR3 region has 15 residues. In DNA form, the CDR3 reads TGTGCCACCAGTGATCCTGGACAGGGGGCTGGTGGCTACACCTTC. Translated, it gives CATSDPGQGAGGYTF.

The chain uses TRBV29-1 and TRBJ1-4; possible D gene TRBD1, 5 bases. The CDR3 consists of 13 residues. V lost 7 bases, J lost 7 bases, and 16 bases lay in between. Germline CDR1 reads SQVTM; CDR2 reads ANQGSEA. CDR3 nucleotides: TGCAGCGCCGTCCCTGGGGGGGGTGAAAAACTGTTTTTT. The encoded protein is CSAVPGGGEKLFF.

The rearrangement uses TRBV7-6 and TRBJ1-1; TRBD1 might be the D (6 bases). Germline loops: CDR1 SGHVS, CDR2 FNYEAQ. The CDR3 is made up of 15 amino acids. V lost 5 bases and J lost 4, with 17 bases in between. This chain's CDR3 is CASSGGRGGSTEAFF. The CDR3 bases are TGTGCCAGCAGCGGGGGGCGGGGAGGGAGCACTGAAGCTTTCTTT.

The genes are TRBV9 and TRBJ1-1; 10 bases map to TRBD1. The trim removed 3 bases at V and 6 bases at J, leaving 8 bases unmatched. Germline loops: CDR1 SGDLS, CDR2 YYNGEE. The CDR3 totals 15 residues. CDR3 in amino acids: CASSARDRGGAEAFF. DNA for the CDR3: TGTGCCAGCAGCGCCCGGGACAGGGGAGGCGCTGAAGCTTTCTTT. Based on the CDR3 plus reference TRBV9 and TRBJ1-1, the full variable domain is DSGVTQTPKHLITATGQRVTLRCSPRSGDLSVYWYQQSLDQGLQFLIQYYNGEERAKGNILERFSAQQFPDLHSELNLSSLELGDSALYFCASSARDRGGAEAFFGQGTRLTVV.

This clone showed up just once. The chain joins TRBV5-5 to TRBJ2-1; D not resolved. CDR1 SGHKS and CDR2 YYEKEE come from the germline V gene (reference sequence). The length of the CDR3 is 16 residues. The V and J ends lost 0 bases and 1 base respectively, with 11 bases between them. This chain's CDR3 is CASSLVAASSYNEQFF. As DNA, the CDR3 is TGTGCCAGCAGCTTGGTGGCGGCGAGTTCCTACAATGAGCAGTTCTTC.

The CDR3 nucleotides read TGTGCCAGCAAGGTGGGAGGGCCACCCAACTATGGCTACACCTTC. Its protein is CASKVGGPPNYGYTF. The genes are TRBV28 and TRBJ1-2; D gene ambiguous. The CDR3 has 15 amino acids. CDR1 and CDR2 (germline): MDHEN, SYDVKM. Trimming took off 7 bases at V and 2 bases at J, with 17 bases between the two ends.

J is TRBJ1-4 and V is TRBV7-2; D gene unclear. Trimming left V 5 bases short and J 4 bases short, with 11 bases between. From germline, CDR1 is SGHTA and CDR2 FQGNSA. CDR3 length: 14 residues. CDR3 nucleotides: TGTGCCAGCAGCCTTCCGTCTCGTAATGAAAAACTGTTTTTT. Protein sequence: CASSLPSRNEKLFF. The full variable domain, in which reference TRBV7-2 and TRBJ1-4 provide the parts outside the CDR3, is GAGVSQSPSNKVTEKGKDVELRCDPISGHTALYWYRQSLGQGLEFLIYFQGNSAPDKSGLPSDRFSAERTGGSVSTLTIQRTQQEDSAVYLCASSLPSRNEKLFFGSGTQLSVL.

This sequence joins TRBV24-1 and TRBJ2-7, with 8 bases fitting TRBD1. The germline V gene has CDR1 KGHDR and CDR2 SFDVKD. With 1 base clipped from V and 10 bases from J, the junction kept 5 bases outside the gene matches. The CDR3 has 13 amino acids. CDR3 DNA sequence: TGTGCCACCAGTGATTTCCTTGACAGGGGTCAGTACTTC. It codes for CATSDFLDRGQYF.

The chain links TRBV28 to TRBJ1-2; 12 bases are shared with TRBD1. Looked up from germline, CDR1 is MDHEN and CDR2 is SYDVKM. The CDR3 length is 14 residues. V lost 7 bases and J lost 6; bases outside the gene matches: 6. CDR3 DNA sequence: TGTGCCAGCACCAGGGACAGGGGGCGGGATGGCTACACCTTC. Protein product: CASTRDRGRDGYTF.

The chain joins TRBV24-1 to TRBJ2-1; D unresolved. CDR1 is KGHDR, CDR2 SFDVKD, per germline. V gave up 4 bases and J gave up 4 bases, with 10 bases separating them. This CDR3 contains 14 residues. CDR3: CATSDPLPYNEQFF. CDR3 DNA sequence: TGTGCCACCAGTGACCCCCTTCCGTACAATGAGCAGTTCTTC.

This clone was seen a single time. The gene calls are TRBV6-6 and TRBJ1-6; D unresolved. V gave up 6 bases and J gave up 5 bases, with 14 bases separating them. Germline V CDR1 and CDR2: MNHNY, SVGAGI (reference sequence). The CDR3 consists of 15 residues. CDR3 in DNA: TGTGCCAGCAGCCCAAGATTCGGGGATAATTCACCCCTCCACTTT. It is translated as CASSPRFGDNSPLHF.

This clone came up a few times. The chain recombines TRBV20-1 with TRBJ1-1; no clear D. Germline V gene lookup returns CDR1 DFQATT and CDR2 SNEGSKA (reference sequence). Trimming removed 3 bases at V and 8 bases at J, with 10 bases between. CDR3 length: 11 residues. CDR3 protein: CSASPRREAFF. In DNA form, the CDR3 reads TGCAGTGCTAGTCCCCGTAGAGAAGCTTTCTTT.

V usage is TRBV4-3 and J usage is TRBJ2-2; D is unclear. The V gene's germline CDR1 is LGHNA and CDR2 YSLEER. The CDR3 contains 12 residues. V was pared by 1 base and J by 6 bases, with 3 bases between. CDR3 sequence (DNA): TGCGCCAGCAGCCAAGCTCCCGGGGAGCTGTTTTTT. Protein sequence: CASSQAPGELFF.

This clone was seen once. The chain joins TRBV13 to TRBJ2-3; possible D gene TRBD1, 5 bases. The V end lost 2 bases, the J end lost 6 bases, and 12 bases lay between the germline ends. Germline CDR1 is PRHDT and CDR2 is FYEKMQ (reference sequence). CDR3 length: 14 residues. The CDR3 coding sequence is TGTGCCAGCAGCTTAAGGGGATCAGCCGATACGCAGTATTTT. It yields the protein CASSLRGSADTQYF.

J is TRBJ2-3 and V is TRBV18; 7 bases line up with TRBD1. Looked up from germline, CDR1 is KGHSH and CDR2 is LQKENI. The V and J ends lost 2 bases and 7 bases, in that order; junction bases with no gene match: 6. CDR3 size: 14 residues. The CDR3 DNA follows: TGTGCCAGCTCACCATTGACAGGGTACTATACGCAGTATTTT. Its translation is CASSPLTGYYTQYF.

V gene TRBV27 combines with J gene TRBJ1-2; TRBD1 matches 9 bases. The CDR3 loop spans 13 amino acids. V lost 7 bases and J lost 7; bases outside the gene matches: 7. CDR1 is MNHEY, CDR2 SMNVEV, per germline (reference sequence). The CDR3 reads CASKDRGTGGYTF. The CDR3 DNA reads TGTGCCAGCAAGGACAGGGGAACGGGTGGCTACACCTTC.

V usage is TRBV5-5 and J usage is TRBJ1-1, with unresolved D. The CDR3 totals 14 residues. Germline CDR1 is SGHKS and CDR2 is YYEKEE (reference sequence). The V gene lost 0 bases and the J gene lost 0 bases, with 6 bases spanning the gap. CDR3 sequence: CASSLGQMNTEAFF. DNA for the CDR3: TGTGCCAGCAGCTTGGGGCAAATGAACACTGAAGCTTTCTTT.

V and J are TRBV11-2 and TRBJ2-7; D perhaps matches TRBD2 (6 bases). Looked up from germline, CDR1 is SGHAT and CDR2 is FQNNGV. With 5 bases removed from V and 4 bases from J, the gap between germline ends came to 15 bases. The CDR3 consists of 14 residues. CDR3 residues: CASSAGGWLYEQYF. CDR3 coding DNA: TGTGCCAGCAGCGCCGGGGGTTGGCTGTACGAGCAGTACTTC. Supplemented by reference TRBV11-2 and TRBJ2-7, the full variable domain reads EAGVAQSPRYKIIEKRQSVAFWCNPISGHATLYWYQQILGQGPKLLIQFQNNGVVDDSQLPKDRFSAERLKGVDSTLKIQPAKLEDSAVYLCASSAGGWLYEQYFGPGTRLTVT.

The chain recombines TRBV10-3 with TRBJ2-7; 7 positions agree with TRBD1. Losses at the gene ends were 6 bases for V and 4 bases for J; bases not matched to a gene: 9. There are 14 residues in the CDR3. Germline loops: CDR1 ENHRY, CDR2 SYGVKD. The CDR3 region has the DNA TGTGCCATCAGCCCGCCGGACAGGCCTTACGAGCAGTACTTC. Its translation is CAISPPDRPYEQYF.

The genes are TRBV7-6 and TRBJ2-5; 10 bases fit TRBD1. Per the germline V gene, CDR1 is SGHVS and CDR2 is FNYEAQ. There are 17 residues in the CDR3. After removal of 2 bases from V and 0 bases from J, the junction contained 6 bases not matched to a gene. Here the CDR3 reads CASSLFSGQGYQETQYF. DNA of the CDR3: TGTGCCAGCAGCTTATTCTCGGGACAGGGGTACCAAGAGACCCAGTACTTC.

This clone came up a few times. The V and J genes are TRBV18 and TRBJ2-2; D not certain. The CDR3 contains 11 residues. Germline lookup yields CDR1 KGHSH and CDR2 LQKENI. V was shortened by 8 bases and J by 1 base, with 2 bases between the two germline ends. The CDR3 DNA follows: TGTGCCAGCCGGAACACCGGGGAGCTGTTTTTT. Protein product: CASRNTGELFF. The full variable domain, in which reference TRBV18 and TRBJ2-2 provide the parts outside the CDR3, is NAGVMQNPRHLVRRRGQEARLRCSPMKGHSHVYWYRQLPEEGLKFMVYLQKENIIDESGMPKERFSAEFPKEGPSILRIQQVVRGDSAAYFCASRNTGELFFGEGSRLTVL.

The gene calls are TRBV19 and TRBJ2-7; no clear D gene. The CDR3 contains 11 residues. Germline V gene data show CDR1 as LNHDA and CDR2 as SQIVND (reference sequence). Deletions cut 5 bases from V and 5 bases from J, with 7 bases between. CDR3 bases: TGTGCCAGTAGTTCCCGCGACGAGCAGTACTTC. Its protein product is CASSSRDEQYF.

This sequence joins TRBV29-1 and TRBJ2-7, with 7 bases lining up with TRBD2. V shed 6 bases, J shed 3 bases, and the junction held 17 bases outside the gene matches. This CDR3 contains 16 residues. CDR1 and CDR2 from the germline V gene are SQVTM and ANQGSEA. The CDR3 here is CSVAEERGGMDYEQYF. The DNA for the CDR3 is TGCAGCGTCGCCGAGGAGCGGGGAGGAATGGACTACGAGCAGTACTTC.

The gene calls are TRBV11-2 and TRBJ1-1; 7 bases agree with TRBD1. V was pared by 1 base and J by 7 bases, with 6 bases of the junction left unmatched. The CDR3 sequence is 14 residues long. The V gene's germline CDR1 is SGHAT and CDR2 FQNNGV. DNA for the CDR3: TGTGCCAGCAGCTTAGTGACAGGGATAGGTGAAGCTTTCTTT. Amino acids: CASSLVTGIGEAFF.

CDR3 protein: CASSLALDRLAGGETQYF. In DNA form, the CDR3 reads TGCGCCAGCAGCTTGGCCTTAGATCGACTAGCGGGGGGAGAGACCCAGTACTTC. The chain is built from TRBV5-1 and TRBJ2-5; 13 bases align to TRBD2. The length of the CDR3 is 18 residues. The germline gives CDR1 SGHRS, CDR2 YFSETQ. The junction had 9 bases not matched to a gene; V was cut back by 0 bases and J by 4 bases.

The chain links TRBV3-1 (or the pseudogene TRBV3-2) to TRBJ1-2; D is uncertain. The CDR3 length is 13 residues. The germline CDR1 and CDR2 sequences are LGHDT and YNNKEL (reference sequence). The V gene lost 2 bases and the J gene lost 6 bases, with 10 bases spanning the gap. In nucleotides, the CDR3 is TGTGCCAGCAGCCAACCGGGGTTTGATGGCTACACCTTC. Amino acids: CASSQPGFDGYTF.